One and the same sample provided the 30 T cell receptor beta chains below, sequenced in a study of blood T cell repertoires in COVID-19. The method was immunoSEQ multiplex PCR; TCRdb's version includes in-frame clones alone and lacks a portion of them. The table has over 40,000 clones, 84% seen once; the top ten hold around 8%. The sequenced material came from peripheral blood. These TCRs come from a human donor in a cohort sampled during active COVID-19.

This rearrangement joins TRBV18 to TRBJ1-4; 7 bases match TRBD1. V was clipped by 5 bases and J by 1 base; unmatched bases: 4. Germline lookup yields CDR1 KGHSH and CDR2 LQKENI. CDR3 length equals 15 residues. Written as DNA, the CDR3 is TGTGCCAGCTCAGCCAACAGGGGAACTAATGAAAAACTGTTTTTT. It specifies CASSANRGTNEKLFF.

The chain combines TRBV27 with TRBJ1-2; 11 nucleotides line up with TRBD1. CDR3 length: 14 amino acids. The J segment lost 7 bases and the V segment lost 5 bases, leaving 6 bases of the junction unmatched. Germline V gives CDR1 MNHEY, CDR2 SMNVEV (reference sequence). This chain's CDR3 is CASSPGQGARGYTF. The CDR3 nucleotides are TGTGCCAGCAGTCCAGGACAGGGGGCGCGTGGCTACACCTTC.

This chain joins TRBV5-4 and TRBJ2-7; TRBD1 matches 9 bases. V trimming: 0 bases; J trimming: 5 bases; junction bases outside the gene matches: 6. This CDR3 spans 15 amino acids. CDR1 and CDR2 from the germline V gene are SGHNT and YYREEE (reference sequence). CDR3 nucleotide sequence: TGTGCCAGCAGCTTGGGTCGGGACAGGGTAAACGAGCAGTACTTC. Its translation: CASSLGRDRVNEQYF.

The chain couples TRBV6-1 to TRBJ2-2; a possible D gene is TRBD2 (5 bases). This CDR3 has 15 residues. The V and J ends lost 2 bases and 1 base respectively, with 8 bases between them. CDR1 is MNHNS and CDR2 is SASEGT in the germline V gene. CDR3 DNA: TGTGCCAGCAGTGAATCTGCGGGGAACACCGGGGAGCTGTTTTTT. Protein product: CASSESAGNTGELFF.

This clone has a handful of counts. The rearrangement uses TRBV25-1 and TRBJ2-5, with 8 nucleotides matching TRBD2. The CDR3 runs 17 residues. V was pared by 6 bases and J by 4 bases, with 16 bases of the junction left unmatched. CDR1 is MGHDK and CDR2 is SYGVNS in the germline V gene. The CDR3 loop reads CASRRWLSGSGGETQYF. DNA of the CDR3: TGTGCCAGCAGGAGATGGTTAAGCGGGAGTGGCGGAGAGACCCAGTACTTC. Filled out from reference TRBV25-1 and TRBJ2-5, the complete variable domain reads EADIYQTPRYLVIGTGKKITLECSQTMGHDKMYWYQQDPGMELHLIHYSYGVNSTEKGDLSSESTVSRIRTEHFPLTLESARPSHTSQYLCASRRWLSGSGGETQYFGPGTRLLVL.

The chain employs TRBV4-1 and TRBJ2-2; 12 nucleotides align to TRBD2. V lost 4 bases and J lost 3; bases outside the gene matches: 9. The CDR3 extends over 18 amino acids. Germline CDR1 reads MGHRA; CDR2 reads YSYEKL. CDR3 in DNA: TGCGCCAGCAGCCCGACGGGACTAGCGGGCCGGTACACCGGGGAGCTGTTTTTT. Amino acid sequence: CASSPTGLAGRYTGELFF.

The rearrangement uses TRBV4-3 and TRBJ2-1, with 10 bases matching TRBD2. CDR3 length equals 17 residues. V was pared by 1 base and J by 2 bases, with 5 bases of the junction left unmatched. CDR1 and CDR2 from the germline V gene are LGHNA and YSLEER. In DNA, the CDR3 is TGCGCCAGCAGCCAAGGAACAACTAGCGGGACCTACAATGAGCAGTTCTTC. Translation gives CASSQGTTSGTYNEQFF.

The table lists this clone with a count of one. The chain combines TRBV11-2 with TRBJ2-3; the match to TRBD1 covers 8 bases. Germline V lookup: CDR1 SGHAT, CDR2 FQNNGV. The junction had 7 bases not matched to a gene; V was cut back by 4 bases and J by 4 bases. The CDR3 totals 15 residues. The CDR3 bases are TGTGCCAGCAGCTCCCCAGGGGGCCGTGCAGATACGCAGTATTTT. Translated: CASSSPGGRADTQYF.

The V call is TRBV7-8, the J call TRBJ2-3; D might be TRBD2 (6 bases). Germline lookup yields CDR1 SGHVS and CDR2 FQNEAQ. This CDR3 has 16 residues. Trimming took 2 bases from V and 1 from J, leaving 13 bases between them. CDR3 amino acids: CASSLWRGEGTDTQYF. For the CDR3, the DNA is TGTGCCAGCAGCTTATGGCGGGGAGAGGGCACAGATACGCAGTATTTT.

This clone has just a few counts. The chain is built from TRBV2 and TRBJ2-2; TRBD2 matches 8 bases. V lost 5 bases, J lost 5 bases, and 4 bases stayed unmatched. This CDR3 is 14 amino acids long. Germline V gene lookup returns CDR1 SNHLY and CDR2 FYNNEI. CDR3 in DNA: TGTGCCAGCAGTCTGGGACTAGGAACCGGGGAGCTGTTTTTT. Its translation: CASSLGLGTGELFF.

The chain couples TRBV9 to TRBJ1-3; a weak D match, TRBD1 (6 bases). V lost 4 bases and J lost 3, with 17 bases in between. This CDR3 is 16 amino acids long. Looked up from germline, CDR1 is SGDLS and CDR2 is YYNGEE. CDR3 protein: CASSTRSGTYGNTIYF. The CDR3 DNA is TGTGCCAGCAGCACCCGCTCCGGGACATATGGAAACACCATATATTTT.

The J gene is TRBJ1-3, the V gene TRBV21-1. TRBV21-1 has pseudogene status. This CDR3 is 15 amino acids long. The CDR3 coding sequence is TGTGCCAGCAGCCTCCAGGGAGGGGACGGAAACACCATATATTTT. Its translation is CASSLQGGDGNTIYF.

The chain joins TRBV7-9 to TRBJ2-7; no definite D call. CDR3 length equals 15 residues. V was cut by 3 bases and J by 5 bases, with 17 bases left in between. From germline, CDR1 is SEHNR and CDR2 FQNEAQ (reference sequence). The CDR3 nucleotides are TGTGCCAGCAGCTTCGTGGGCACCTTCCCCCACGAGCAGTACTTC. Protein: CASSFVGTFPHEQYF.

This clone was seen just once. V is TRBV19 and J is TRBJ2-4; a weak D match, TRBD1 (5 bases). Trimming removed 5 bases from V and 3 bases from J, with 17 bases in between. This CDR3 has 16 amino acids. Germline V gene lookup returns CDR1 LNHDA and CDR2 SQIVND (reference sequence). The CDR3: CASSEKPRVGKNIQYF. CDR3 DNA sequence: TGTGCCAGTAGTGAAAAACCCAGGGTAGGCAAAAACATTCAGTACTTC.

The chain uses TRBV7-8 and TRBJ1-2; 8 bases are shared with TRBD1. V trimming: 5 bases; J trimming: 5 bases; junction bases outside the gene matches: 7. Germline CDR1 is SGHVS and CDR2 is FQNEAQ. This CDR3 is 14 amino acids long. Here the CDR3 reads CASSPDRGRYGYTF. CDR3 DNA sequence: TGTGCCAGCAGCCCTGACAGGGGTCGATATGGCTACACCTTC.

The V and J genes are TRBV18 and TRBJ1-5; possibly TRBD1 for D (6 bases). The V end was cut by 5 bases, the J end by 4 bases, with 9 bases between. The CDR3 is made up of 13 amino acids. Germline V gives CDR1 KGHSH, CDR2 LQKENI. The CDR3 DNA reads TGTGCCAGCTCAAGGGACAAGAATCAGCCCCAGCATTTT. It is translated as CASSRDKNQPQHF.

The gene calls are TRBV27 and TRBJ2-7, with 7 bases matching TRBD2. Trimming removed 5 bases from V and 0 bases from J; junction bases left unmatched: 10. The CDR3 runs to 16 residues. From germline, CDR1 is MNHEY and CDR2 SMNVEV (reference sequence). The CDR3 sequence is CASSLISSGSSYEQYF. DNA for the CDR3: TGTGCCAGCAGTCTCATCTCTAGCGGTAGCTCCTACGAGCAGTACTTC.

The chain links TRBV9 to TRBJ2-5; D uncertain. The ends were cut back, 3 bases at V and 5 bases at J, with 14 bases in the middle. Germline lookup yields CDR1 SGDLS and CDR2 YYNGEE. The CDR3 consists of 14 residues. The CDR3, as DNA: TGTGCCAGCAGCGCCCCAGACCCCAGGGAGACCCAGTACTTC. Encoded protein: CASSAPDPRETQYF. The full variable domain, with the rest looked up from reference TRBV9 and TRBJ2-5, is DSGVTQTPKHLITATGQRVTLRCSPRSGDLSVYWYQQSLDQGLQFLIQYYNGEERAKGNILERFSAQQFPDLHSELNLSSLELGDSALYFCASSAPDPRETQYFGPGTRLLVL.

The chain joins TRBV18 to TRBJ1-2, with D possibly matching TRBD1 (5 bases). Germline-derived CDR1 and CDR2 are KGHSH and LQKENI. Trimming left V 2 bases short and J 6 bases short, with 10 bases between. This CDR3 is 13 amino acids long. The CDR3 region has the DNA TGTGCCAGCTCACCAGCCAGGGATGATGGCTACACCTTC. It yields the protein CASSPARDDGYTF. The whole variable domain, filled in from reference TRBV18 and TRBJ1-2, reads NAGVMQNPRHLVRRRGQEARLRCSPMKGHSHVYWYRQLPEEGLKFMVYLQKENIIDESGMPKERFSAEFPKEGPSILRIQQVVRGDSAAYFCASSPARDDGYTFGSGTRLTVV.

The gene calls are TRBV9 and TRBJ2-3; D perhaps matches TRBD2 (6 bases). Trimming cost V 5 bases and J 1 base, with 11 bases left between them. CDR1 and CDR2 from the germline V gene are SGDLS and YYNGEE. The CDR3 has 14 residues. DNA for the CDR3: TGTGCCAGCAGTGGAATAGCGGGCACAGATACGCAGTATTTT. Translation gives CASSGIAGTDTQYF.

The rearrangement links TRBV30 to TRBJ2-2, with TRBD2 matching 10 bases. This CDR3 is 15 amino acids long. With V trimmed by 0 bases and J by 4 bases, 2 bases remained unmatched. Looked up from germline, CDR1 is GTSNPN and CDR2 is SVGIG (reference sequence). The CDR3 here is CAWSVPSGSTGELFF. CDR3 coding DNA: TGTGCCTGGAGTGTCCCTAGCGGGAGCACCGGGGAGCTGTTTTTT.

The V and J genes are TRBV3-1 (or the pseudogene TRBV3-2) and TRBJ2-5; D ambiguous. The V end lost 0 bases, the J end lost 6 bases, and 5 bases lay between the germline ends. CDR3 size: 12 residues. CDR1 is LGHDT and CDR2 is YNNKEL in the germline V gene (reference sequence). The CDR3 sequence is CASSQDSKTQYF. The CDR3 bases are TGTGCCAGCAGCCAAGATAGCAAGACCCAGTACTTC.

This clone has a single count. This CDR3 is CAWNLAGADTQYF. The CDR3 nucleotides are TGTGCCTGGAATCTAGCGGGAGCAGATACGCAGTATTTT. The chain joins TRBV30 to TRBJ2-3; TRBD2 matches at 10 bases. Trimming removed 4 bases from V and 4 bases from J; junction bases left unmatched: 2. Germline V lookup: CDR1 GTSNPN, CDR2 SVGIG (reference sequence). The CDR3 consists of 13 residues.

This chain uses TRBV9 with TRBJ2-3; TRBD2 matches at 10 bases. J was trimmed by 2 bases and V by 0 bases; bases with no gene match: 6. The CDR3 extends over 17 amino acids. Germline V CDR1 and CDR2: SGDLS, YYNGEE. The CDR3 bases are TGTGCCAGCAGCGTAGTTTCCCTAGCGGGAGTCACAGATACGCAGTATTTT. Its protein product is CASSVVSLAGVTDTQYF.

The chain joins TRBV14 to TRBJ1-2; possibly TRBD1 for D (6 bases). Looked up from germline, CDR1 is SGHDN and CDR2 is FVKESK. V was clipped by 4 bases and J by 5 bases, with 20 bases between them. The CDR3 is 16 residues long. CDR3: CASSPSGQSSTYGYTF. The CDR3 nucleotides are TGTGCCAGCAGCCCATCCGGACAGTCCTCCACTTATGGCTACACCTTC.

The chain joins TRBV11-2 to TRBJ1-2; D is perhaps TRBD1 (6 bases). Per the germline V gene, CDR1 is SGHAT and CDR2 is FQNNGV. Trimming took 1 base from V and 0 from J, leaving 6 bases between them. The CDR3 runs to 14 residues. The CDR3 DNA follows: TGTGCCAGCAGCTTAGCAGGGGCTAACTATGGCTACACCTTC. It specifies CASSLAGANYGYTF.

This chain uses TRBV5-6 with TRBJ1-1, with 8 bases aligning to TRBD1. V was clipped by 4 bases and J by 9 bases; unmatched bases: 5. Germline CDR1 and CDR2: SGHDT and YYEEEE. The CDR3 loop spans 12 amino acids. The DNA for the CDR3 is TGTGCCAGCAGCCCAGGACAGGGTAAAGCTTTCTTT. Translation gives CASSPGQGKAFF. The full variable domain, with the rest looked up from reference TRBV5-6 and TRBJ1-1, is DAGVTQSPTHLIKTRGQQVTLRCSPKSGHDTVSWYQQALGQGPQFIFQYYEEEERQRGNFPDRFSGHQFPNYSSELNVNALLLGDSALYLCASSPGQGKAFFGQGTRLTVV.

The V and J genes are TRBV19 and TRBJ2-7; 8 nucleotides match TRBD1. The CDR3 contains 14 residues. Germline values: CDR1 LNHDA, CDR2 SQIVND (reference sequence). V lost 10 bases to trimming and J lost 0 bases; unmatched junction nucleotides: 8. The CDR3 coding sequence is TGTGCCACCGCCCAGACAGGGGCCTCCTACGAGCAGTACTTC. Protein product: CATAQTGASYEQYF. Looking up the rest from reference TRBV19 and TRBJ2-7 gives the full variable domain: DGGITQSPKYLFRKEGQNVTLSCEQNLNHDAMYWYRQDPGQGLRLIYYSQIVNDFQKGDIAEGYSVSREKKESFPLTVTSAQKNPTAFYLCATAQTGASYEQYFGPGTRLTVT.

The genes are TRBV11-2 and TRBJ2-5; 11 bases agree with TRBD2. V was clipped by 0 bases and J by 5 bases; unmatched bases: 5. CDR3 length equals 16 residues. In germline, CDR1 is SGHAT, CDR2 FQNNGV. CDR3: CASSLELAGAQETQYF. In nucleotides, the CDR3 is TGTGCCAGCAGCTTAGAACTAGCGGGAGCCCAGGAGACCCAGTACTTC.

This sequence joins TRBV11-3 and TRBJ2-1; TRBD2 matches at 10 bases. The length of the CDR3 is 15 residues. J lost 4 bases, V lost 4 bases, and 4 bases had no gene match. From germline, CDR1 is SGHNT and CDR2 YENEEA. The CDR3 DNA follows: TGTGCCAGCAGCTCCGGACTAGCGGATTACAATGAGCAGTTCTTC. Its translation: CASSSGLADYNEQFF.